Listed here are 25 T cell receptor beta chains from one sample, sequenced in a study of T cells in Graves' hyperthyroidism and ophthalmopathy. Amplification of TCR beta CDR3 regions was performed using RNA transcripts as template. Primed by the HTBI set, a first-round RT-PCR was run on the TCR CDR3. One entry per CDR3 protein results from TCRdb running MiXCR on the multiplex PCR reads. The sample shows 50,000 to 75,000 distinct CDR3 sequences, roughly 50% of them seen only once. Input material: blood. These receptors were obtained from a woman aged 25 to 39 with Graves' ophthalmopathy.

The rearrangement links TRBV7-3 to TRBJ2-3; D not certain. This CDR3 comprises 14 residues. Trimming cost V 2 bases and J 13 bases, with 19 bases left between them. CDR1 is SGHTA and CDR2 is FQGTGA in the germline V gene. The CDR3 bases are TGTGCCAGCAGCTTAGGCAGTAGCACAGATAAGAAGTATTTT. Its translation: CASSLGSSTDKKYF.

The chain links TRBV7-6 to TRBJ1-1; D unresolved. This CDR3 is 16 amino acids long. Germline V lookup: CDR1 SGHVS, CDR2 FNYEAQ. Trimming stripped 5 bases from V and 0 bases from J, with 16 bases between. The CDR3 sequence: CASSHQVGGMNTEAFF. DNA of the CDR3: TGTGCCAGCAGCCACCAAGTGGGAGGGATGAACACTGAAGCTTTCTTT.

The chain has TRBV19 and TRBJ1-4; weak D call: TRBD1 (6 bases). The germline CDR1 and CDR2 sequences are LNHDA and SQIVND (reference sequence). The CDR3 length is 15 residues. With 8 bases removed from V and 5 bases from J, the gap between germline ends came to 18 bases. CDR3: CASDLRGGRNEKLFF. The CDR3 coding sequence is TGTGCCAGTGACCTGAGGGGGGGCAGGAATGAAAAACTGTTTTTT.

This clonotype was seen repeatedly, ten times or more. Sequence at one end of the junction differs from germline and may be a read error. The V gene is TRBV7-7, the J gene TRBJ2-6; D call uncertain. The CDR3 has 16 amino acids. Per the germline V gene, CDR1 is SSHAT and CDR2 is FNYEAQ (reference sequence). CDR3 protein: CASSLAPGSGANVLTF. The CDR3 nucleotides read TGTGCTAGCAGCTTAGCACCCGGATCTGGGGCCAACGTCCTGACTTTC. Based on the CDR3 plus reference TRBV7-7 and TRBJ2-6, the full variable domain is GAGVSQSPRYKVTKRGQDVTLRCDPISSHATLYWYQQALGQGPEFLTYFNYEAQPDKSGLPSDRFSAERPEGSISTLTIQRTEQRDSAMYRCASSLAPGSGANVLTFGAGSRLTVL.

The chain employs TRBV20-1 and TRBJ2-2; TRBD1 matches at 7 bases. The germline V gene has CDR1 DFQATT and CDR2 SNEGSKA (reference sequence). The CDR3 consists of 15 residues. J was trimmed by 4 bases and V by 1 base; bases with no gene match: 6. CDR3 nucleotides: TGCAGTGCTAGAGGGTGTGGGACAGCCACCGGGGAGCTGTTTTTT. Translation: CSARGCGTATGELFF.

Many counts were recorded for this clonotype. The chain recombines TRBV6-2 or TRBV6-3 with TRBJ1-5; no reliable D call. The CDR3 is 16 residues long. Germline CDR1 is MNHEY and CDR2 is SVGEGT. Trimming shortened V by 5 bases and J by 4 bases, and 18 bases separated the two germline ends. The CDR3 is CASSTPPRRTNQPQHF. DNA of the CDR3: TGTGCCAGCAGTACCCCCCCCCGTCGTACGAATCAGCCCCAGCATTTT.

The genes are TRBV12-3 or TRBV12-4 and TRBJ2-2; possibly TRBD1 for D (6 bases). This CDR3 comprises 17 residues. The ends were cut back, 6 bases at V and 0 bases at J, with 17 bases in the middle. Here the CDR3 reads CASSLTGQETNTGELFF. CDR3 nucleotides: TGTGCCAGCAGCTTAACGGGACAAGAGACGAACACCGGGGAGCTGTTTTTT.

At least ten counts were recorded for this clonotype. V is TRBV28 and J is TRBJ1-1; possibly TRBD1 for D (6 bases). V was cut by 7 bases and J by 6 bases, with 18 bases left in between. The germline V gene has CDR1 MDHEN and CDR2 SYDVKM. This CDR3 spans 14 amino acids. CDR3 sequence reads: CASTPRGGRAEAFF. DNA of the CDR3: TGTGCCAGCACCCCCAGGGGCGGACGCGCTGAAGCTTTCTTT. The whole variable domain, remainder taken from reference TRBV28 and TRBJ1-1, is DVKVTQSSRYLVKRTGEKVFLECVQDMDHENMFWYRQDPGLGLRLIYFSYDVKMKEKGDIPEGYSVSREKKERFSLILESASTNQTSMYLCASTPRGGRAEAFFGQGTRLTVV.

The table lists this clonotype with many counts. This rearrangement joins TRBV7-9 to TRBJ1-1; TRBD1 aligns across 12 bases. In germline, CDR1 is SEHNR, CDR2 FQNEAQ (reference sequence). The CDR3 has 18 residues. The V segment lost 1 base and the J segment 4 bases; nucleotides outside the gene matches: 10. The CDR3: CASSLGGTGGSGRTEAFF. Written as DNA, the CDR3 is TGTGCCAGCAGCTTAGGAGGGACAGGGGGCTCCGGGCGCACTGAAGCTTTCTTT.

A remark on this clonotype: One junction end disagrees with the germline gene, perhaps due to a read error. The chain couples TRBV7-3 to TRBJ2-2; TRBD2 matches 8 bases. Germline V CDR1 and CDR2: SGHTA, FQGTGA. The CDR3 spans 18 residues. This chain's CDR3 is CASSQVSTSGRYTGEPFF. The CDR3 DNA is TGTGCCAGCAGCCAAGTTTCCACAAGCGGGAGATACACCGGGGAGCCGTTTTTT. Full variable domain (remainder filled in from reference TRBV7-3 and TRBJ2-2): GAGVSQTPSNKVTEKGKYVELRCDPISGHTALYWYRQSLGQGPEFLIYFQGTGAADDSGLPNDRFFAVRPEGSVSTLKIQRTERGDSAVYLCASSQVSTSGRYTGEPFFGEGSRLTVL.

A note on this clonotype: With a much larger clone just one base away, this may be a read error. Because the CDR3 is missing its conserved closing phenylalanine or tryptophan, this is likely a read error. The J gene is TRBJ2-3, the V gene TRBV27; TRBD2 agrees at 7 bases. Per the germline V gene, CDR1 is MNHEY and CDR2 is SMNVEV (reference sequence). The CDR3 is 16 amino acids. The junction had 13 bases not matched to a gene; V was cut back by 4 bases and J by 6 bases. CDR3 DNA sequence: TGTGCCAGCAGTTCCAACACCGGACTAGTTAGTGATACGCAGTATGTT. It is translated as CASSSNTGLVSDTQYV.

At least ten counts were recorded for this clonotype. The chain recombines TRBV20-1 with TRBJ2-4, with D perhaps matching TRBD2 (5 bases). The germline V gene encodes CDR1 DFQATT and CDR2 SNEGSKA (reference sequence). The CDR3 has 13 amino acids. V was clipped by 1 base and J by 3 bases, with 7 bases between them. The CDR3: CSARGTGKNIQYF. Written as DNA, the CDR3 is TGCAGTGCTAGAGGGACTGGCAAAAACATTCAGTACTTC.

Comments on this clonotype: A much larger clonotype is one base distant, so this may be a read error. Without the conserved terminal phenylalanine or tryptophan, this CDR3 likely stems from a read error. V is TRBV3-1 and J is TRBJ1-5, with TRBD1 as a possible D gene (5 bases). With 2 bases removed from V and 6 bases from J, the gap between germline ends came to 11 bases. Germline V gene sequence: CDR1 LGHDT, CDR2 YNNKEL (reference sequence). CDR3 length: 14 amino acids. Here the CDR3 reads CASSQQGMLQPQHL. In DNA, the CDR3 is TGTGCCAGCAGCCAACAGGGAATGCTTCAGCCCCAGCATCTT.

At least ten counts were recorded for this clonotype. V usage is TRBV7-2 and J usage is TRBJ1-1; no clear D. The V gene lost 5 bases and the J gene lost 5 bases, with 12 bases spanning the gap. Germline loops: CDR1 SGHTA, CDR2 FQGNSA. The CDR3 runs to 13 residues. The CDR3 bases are TGTGCCAGCAGCCGACGAATGGGTACTGAAGCTTTCTTT. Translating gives CASSRRMGTEAFF.

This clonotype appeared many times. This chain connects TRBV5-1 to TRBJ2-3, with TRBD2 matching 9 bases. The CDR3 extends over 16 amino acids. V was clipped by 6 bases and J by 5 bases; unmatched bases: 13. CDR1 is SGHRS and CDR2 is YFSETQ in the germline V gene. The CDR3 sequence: CASTLRASGAGDTQYF. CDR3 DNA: TGCGCCAGCACACTCCGGGCTAGCGGGGCGGGAGATACGCAGTATTTT.

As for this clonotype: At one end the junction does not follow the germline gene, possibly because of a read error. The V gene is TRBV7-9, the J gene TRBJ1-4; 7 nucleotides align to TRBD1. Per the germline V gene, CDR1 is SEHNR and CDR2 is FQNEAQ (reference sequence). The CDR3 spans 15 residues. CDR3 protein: CASSPRAGGLEKPFF. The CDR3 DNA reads TGTGCCAGCAGCCCTAGGGCAGGGGGGTTGGAAAAACCGTTTTTT.

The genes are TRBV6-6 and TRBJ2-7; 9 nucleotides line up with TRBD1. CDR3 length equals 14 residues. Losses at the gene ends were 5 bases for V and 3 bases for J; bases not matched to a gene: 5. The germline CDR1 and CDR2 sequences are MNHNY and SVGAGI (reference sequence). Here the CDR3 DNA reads TGTGCCAGCAGTCCCGGGACAGGGTTCTACGAGCAGTACTTC. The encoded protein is CASSPGTGFYEQYF.

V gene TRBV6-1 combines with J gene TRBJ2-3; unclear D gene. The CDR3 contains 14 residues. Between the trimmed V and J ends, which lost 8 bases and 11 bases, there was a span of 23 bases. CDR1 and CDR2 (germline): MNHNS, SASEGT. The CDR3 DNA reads TGTGCCAGCCCCCCTTTGAGACCCTACAATGAGCAGTATTTT. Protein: CASPPLRPYNEQYF.

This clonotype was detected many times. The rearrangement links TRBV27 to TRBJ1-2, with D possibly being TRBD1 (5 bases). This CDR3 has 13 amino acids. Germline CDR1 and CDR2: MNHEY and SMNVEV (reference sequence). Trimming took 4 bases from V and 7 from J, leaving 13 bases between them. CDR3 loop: CASSSAGLPGYTF. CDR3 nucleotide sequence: TGTGCCAGCAGTTCTGCAGGGCTTCCTGGCTACACCTTC.

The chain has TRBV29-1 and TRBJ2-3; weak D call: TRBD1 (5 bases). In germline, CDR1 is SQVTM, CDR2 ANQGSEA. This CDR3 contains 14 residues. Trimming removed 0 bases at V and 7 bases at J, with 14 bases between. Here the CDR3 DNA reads TGCAGCGTTGAAGAGGTAGTCAGGGCCCATACGCAGTATTTT. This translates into CSVEEVVRAHTQYF.

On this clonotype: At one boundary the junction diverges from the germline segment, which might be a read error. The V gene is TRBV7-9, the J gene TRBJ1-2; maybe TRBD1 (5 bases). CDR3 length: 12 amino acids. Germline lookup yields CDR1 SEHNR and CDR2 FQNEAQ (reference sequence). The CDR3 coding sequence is TGTGCCAGCAACTTAGAGGGACCTGGCAACACCTTC. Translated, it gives CASNLEGPGNTF.

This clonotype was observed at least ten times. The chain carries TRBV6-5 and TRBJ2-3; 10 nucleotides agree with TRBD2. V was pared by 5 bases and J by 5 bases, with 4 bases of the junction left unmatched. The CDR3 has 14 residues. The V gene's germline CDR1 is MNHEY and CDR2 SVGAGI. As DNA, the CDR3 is TGTGCCAGCAGTCTAGCGGGAGATAAAGATACGCAGTATTTT. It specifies CASSLAGDKDTQYF.

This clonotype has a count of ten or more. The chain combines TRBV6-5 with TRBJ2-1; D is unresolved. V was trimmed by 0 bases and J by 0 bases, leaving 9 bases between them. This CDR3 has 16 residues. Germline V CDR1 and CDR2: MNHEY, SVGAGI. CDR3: CASSYSGRFSYNEQFF. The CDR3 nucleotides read TGTGCCAGCAGTTACTCCGGCAGGTTCTCCTACAATGAGCAGTTCTTC.

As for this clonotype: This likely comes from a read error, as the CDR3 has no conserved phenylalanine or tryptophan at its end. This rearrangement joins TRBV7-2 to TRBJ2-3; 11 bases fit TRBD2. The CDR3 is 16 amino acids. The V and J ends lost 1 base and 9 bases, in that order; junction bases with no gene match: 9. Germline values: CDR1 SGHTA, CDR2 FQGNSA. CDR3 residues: CASSLVAGGPMDTQYC. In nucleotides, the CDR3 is TGTGCCAGCAGCTTAGTAGCGGGAGGGCCAATGGACACGCAGTATTGT.

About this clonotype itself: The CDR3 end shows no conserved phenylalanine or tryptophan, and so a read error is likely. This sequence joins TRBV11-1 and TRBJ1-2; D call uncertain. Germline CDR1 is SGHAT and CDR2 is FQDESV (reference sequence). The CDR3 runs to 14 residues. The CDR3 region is CASSLGQENYSYTL. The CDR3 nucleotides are TGTGCCAGCAGCTTAGGTCAGGAGAACTATAGCTACACCCTC.